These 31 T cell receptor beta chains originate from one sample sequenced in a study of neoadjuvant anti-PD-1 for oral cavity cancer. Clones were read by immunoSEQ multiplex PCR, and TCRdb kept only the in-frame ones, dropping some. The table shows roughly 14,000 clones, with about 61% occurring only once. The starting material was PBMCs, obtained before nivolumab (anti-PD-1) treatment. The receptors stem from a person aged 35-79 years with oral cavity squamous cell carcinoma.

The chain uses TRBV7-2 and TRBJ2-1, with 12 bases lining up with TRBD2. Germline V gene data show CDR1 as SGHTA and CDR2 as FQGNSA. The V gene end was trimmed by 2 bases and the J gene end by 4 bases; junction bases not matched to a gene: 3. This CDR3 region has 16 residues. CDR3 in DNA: TGTGCCAGCAGCTTATATGGGACTAGCGGGTACAATGAGCAGTTCTTC. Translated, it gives CASSLYGTSGYNEQFF.

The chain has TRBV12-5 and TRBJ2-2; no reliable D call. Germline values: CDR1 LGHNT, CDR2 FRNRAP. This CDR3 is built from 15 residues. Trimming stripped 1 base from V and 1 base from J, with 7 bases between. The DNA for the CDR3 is TGTGCTAGTGGTTTGGGCACCCTGAACACCGGGGAGCTGTTTTTT. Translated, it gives CASGLGTLNTGELFF. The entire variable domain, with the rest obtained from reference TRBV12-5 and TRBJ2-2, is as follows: DARVTQTPRHKVTEMGQEVTMRCQPILGHNTVFWYRQTMMQGLELLAYFRNRAPLDDSGMPKDRFSAEMPDATLATLKIQPSEPRDSAVYFCASGLGTLNTGELFFGEGSRLTVL.

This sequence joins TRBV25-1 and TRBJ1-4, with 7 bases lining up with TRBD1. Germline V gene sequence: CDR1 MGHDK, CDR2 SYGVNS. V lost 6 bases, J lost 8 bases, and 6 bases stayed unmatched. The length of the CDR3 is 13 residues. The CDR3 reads CASSNRGSEKLFF. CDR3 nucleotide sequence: TGTGCCAGCAGCAACAGGGGAAGCGAAAAACTGTTTTTT.

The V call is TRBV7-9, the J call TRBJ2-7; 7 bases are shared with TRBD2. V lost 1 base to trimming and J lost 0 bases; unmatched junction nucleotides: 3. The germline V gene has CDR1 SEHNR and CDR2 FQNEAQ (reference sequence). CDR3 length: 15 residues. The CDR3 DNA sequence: TGTGCCAGCAGCTTAGTTGGCGGGAGCTCCTACGAGCAGTACTTC. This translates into CASSLVGGSSYEQYF.

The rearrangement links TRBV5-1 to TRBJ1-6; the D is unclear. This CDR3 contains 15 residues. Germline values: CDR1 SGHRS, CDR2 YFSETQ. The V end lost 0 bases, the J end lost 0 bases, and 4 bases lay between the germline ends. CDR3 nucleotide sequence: TGCGCCAGCAGCTTGGTCGGCTCCTATAATTCACCCCTCCACTTT. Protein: CASSLVGSYNSPLHF.

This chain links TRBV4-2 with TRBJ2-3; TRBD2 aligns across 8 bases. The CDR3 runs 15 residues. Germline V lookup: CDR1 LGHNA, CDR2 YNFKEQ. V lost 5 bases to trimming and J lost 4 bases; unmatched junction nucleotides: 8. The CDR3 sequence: CASSKSSGRSDTQYF. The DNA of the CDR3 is TGTGCCAGCAGCAAATCTAGCGGGCGCTCAGATACGCAGTATTTT.

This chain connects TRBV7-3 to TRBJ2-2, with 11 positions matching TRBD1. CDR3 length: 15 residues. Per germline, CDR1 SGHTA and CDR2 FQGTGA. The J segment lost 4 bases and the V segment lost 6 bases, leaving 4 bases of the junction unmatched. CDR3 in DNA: TGTGCCAGCAGGGAAGGACAGGGGGCCACCGGGGAGCTGTTTTTT. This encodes CASREGQGATGELFF. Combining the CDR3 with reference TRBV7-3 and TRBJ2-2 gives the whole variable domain GAGVSQTPSNKVTEKGKYVELRCDPISGHTALYWYRQSLGQGPEFLIYFQGTGAADDSGLPNDRFFAVRPEGSVSTLKIQRTERGDSAVYLCASREGQGATGELFFGEGSRLTVL.

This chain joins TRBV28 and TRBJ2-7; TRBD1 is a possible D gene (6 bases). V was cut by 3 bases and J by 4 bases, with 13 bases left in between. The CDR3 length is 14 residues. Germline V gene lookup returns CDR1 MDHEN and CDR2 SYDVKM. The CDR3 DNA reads TGTGCCAGCAGTTTGACCGGGACAAAATACGAGCAGTACTTC. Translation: CASSLTGTKYEQYF.

The CDR3 here is CAWSVGGSSYEQYF. The DNA for the CDR3 is TGTGCCTGGAGTGTAGGGGGGAGCTCCTACGAGCAGTACTTC. The rearrangement uses TRBV30 and TRBJ2-7; D may be TRBD1 or TRBD2 (6 bases each). V was clipped by 0 bases and J by 0 bases, with 9 bases between them. The CDR3 sequence is 14 residues long. Germline CDR1 and CDR2: GTSNPN and SVGIG (reference sequence).

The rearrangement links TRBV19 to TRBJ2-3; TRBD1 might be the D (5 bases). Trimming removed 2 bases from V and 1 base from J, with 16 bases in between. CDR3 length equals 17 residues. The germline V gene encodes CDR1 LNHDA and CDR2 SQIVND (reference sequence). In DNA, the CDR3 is TGTGCCAGTAGTATATGGGCAGGGTCGGACGGCACAGATACGCAGTATTTT. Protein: CASSIWAGSDGTDTQYF. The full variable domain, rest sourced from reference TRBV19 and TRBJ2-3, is DGGITQSPKYLFRKEGQNVTLSCEQNLNHDAMYWYRQDPGQGLRLIYYSQIVNDFQKGDIAEGYSVSREKKESFPLTVTSAQKNPTAFYLCASSIWAGSDGTDTQYFGPGTRLTVL.

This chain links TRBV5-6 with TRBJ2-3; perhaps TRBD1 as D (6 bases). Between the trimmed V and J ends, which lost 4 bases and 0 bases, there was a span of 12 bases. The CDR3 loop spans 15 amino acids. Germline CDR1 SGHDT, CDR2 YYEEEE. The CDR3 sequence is CASSRLRGSTDTQYF. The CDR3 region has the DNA TGTGCCAGCAGCCGATTAAGGGGGAGCACAGATACGCAGTATTTT.

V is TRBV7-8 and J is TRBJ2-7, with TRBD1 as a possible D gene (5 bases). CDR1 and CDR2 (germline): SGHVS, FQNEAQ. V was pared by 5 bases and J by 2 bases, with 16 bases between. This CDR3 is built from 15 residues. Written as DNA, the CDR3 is TGTGCCAGCAGCGGTGGGGCAGGCAGCCCCTACGAGCAGTACTTC. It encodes CASSGGAGSPYEQYF.

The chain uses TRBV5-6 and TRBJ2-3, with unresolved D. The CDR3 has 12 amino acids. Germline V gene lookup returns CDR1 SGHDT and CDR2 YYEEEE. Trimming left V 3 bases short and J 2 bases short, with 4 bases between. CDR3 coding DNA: TGTGCCAGCAGCTCCCCCACAGATACGCAGTATTTT. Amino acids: CASSSPTDTQYF.

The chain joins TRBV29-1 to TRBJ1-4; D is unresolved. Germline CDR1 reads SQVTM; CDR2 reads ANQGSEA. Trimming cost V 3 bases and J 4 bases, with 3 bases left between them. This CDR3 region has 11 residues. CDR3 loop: CSVDLNEKLFF. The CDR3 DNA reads TGCAGCGTTGACCTTAATGAAAAACTGTTTTTT.

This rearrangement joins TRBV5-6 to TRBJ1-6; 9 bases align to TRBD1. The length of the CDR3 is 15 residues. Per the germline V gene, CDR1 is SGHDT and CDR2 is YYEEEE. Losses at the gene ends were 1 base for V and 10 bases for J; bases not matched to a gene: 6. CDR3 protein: CASSLRGQGPSPLHF. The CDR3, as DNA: TGTGCCAGCAGCTTGCGAGGACAGGGGCCCTCACCCCTCCACTTT.

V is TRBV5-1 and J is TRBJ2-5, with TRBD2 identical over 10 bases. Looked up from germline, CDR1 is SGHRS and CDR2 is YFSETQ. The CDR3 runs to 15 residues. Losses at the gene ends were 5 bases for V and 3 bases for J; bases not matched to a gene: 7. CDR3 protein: CASSTGTSEKETQYF. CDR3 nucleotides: TGCGCCAGCAGTACGGGGACTAGCGAGAAAGAGACCCAGTACTTC. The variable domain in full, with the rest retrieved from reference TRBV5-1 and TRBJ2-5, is KAGVTQTPRYLIKTRGQQVTLSCSPISGHRSVSWYQQTPGQGLQFLFEYFSETQRNKGNFPGRFSGRQFSNSRSEMNVSTLELGDSALYLCASSTGTSEKETQYFGPGTRLLVL.

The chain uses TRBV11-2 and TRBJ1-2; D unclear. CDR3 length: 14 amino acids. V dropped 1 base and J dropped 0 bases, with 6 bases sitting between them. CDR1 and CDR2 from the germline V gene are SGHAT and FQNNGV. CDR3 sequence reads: CASSLGPSNYGYTF. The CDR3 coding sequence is TGTGCCAGCAGCTTAGGGCCTTCTAACTATGGCTACACCTTC.

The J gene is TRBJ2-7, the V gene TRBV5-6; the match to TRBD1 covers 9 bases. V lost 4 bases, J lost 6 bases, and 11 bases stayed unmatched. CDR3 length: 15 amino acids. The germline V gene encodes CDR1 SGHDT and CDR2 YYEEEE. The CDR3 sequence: CASSKRPGQGSEQYF. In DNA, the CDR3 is TGTGCCAGCAGCAAACGTCCGGGACAGGGTTCCGAGCAGTACTTC.

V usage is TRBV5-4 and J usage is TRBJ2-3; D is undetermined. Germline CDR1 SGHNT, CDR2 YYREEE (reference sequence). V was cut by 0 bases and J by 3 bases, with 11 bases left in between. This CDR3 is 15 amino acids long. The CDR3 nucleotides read TGTGCCAGCAGCTTGGGTGGCCCCAGGACAGATACGCAGTATTTT. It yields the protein CASSLGGPRTDTQYF.

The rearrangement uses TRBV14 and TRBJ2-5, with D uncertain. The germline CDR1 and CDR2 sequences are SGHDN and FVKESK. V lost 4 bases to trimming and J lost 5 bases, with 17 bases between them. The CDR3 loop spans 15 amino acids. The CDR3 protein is CASSPWRVERETQYF. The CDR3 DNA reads TGTGCCAGCAGCCCATGGCGCGTTGAGAGGGAGACCCAGTACTTC.

In DNA form, the CDR3 reads TGTGCCAGAGATTTAAAGACAGATACTAACTATGGCTACACCTTC. This sequence encodes CARDLKTDTNYGYTF. V and J are TRBV5-3 and TRBJ1-2; D is perhaps TRBD1 (5 bases). TRBV5-3 falls under the ORF class, with uncertain function. The V gene lost 7 bases and the J gene lost 0 bases, with 16 bases spanning the gap. The CDR3 runs 15 residues.

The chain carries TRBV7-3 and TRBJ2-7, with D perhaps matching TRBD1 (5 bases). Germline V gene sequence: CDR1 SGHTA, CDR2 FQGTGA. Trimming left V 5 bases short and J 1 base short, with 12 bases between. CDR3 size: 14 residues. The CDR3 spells CASSPRQLSYEQYF. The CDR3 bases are TGTGCCAGCAGCCCTCGACAGTTATCCTACGAGCAGTACTTC. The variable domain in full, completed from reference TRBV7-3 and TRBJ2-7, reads GAGVSQTPSNKVTEKGKYVELRCDPISGHTALYWYRQSLGQGPEFLIYFQGTGAADDSGLPNDRFFAVRPEGSVSTLKIQRTERGDSAVYLCASSPRQLSYEQYFGPGTRLTVT.

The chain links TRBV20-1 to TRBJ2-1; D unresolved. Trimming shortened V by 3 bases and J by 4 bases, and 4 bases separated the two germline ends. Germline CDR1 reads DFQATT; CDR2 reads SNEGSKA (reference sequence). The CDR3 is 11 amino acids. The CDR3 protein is CSAREYNEQFF. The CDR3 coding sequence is TGCAGTGCTAGGGAGTACAATGAGCAGTTCTTC.

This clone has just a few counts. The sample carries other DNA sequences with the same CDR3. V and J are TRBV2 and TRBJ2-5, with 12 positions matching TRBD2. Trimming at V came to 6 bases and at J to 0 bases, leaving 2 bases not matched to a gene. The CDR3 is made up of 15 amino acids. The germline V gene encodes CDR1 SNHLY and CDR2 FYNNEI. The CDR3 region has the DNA TGTGCCAGCAGCGGGACTAGCGGGTACCAAGAGACCCAGTACTTC. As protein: CASSGTSGYQETQYF. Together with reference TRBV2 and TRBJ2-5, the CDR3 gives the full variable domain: EPEVTQTPSHQVTQMGQEVILRCVPISNHLYFYWYRQILGQKVEFLVSFYNNEISEKSEIFDDQFSVERPDGSNFTLKIRSTKLEDSAMYFCASSGTSGYQETQYFGPGTRLLVL.

The CDR3 DNA reads as TGTGCCAGCAGCTTGCAAGCTTCTAGCACAGATACGCAGTATTTT. Translation: CASSLQASSTDTQYF. The rearrangement uses TRBV5-4 and TRBJ2-3; D uncertain. This CDR3 is 15 amino acids long. From germline, CDR1 is SGHNT and CDR2 YYREEE (reference sequence). V was cut by 1 base and J by 0 bases, with 9 bases left in between.

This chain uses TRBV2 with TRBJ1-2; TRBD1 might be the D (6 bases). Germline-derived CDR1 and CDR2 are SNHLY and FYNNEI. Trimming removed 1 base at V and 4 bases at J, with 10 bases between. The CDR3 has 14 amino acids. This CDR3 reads CASSEVAGAYGYTF. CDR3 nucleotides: TGTGCCAGCAGTGAAGTGGCAGGGGCCTATGGCTACACCTTC.

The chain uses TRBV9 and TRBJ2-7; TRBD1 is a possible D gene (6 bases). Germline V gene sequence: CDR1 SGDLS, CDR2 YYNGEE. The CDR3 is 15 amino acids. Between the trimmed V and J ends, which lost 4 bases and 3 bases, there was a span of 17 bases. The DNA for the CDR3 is TGTGCCAGCAGCCGAAGTCCGACAGGTGGCTACGAGCAGTACTTC. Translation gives CASSRSPTGGYEQYF.

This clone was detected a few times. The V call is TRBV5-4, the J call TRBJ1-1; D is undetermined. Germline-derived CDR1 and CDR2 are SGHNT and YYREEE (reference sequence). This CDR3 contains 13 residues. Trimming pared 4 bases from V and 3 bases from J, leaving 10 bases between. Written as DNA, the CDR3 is TGTGCCAGCAGCCAAAGACACGACACTGAAGCTTTCTTT. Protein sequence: CASSQRHDTEAFF.

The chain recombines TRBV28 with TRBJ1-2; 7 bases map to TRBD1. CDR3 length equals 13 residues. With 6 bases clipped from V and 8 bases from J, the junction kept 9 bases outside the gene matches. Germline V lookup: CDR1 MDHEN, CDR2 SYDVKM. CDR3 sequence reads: CASRGRGDSGYTF. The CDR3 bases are TGTGCCAGCAGGGGCAGGGGGGATAGCGGCTACACCTTC.

The CDR3 region is CASRGLMSSTDTQYF. The CDR3 DNA sequence: TGTGCCAGCAGGGGTCTCATGTCTAGCACAGATACGCAGTATTTT. This sequence joins TRBV2 and TRBJ2-3; D unclear. Germline V gives CDR1 SNHLY, CDR2 FYNNEI. The V end was cut by 6 bases, the J end by 0 bases, with 13 bases between. This CDR3 spans 15 amino acids.

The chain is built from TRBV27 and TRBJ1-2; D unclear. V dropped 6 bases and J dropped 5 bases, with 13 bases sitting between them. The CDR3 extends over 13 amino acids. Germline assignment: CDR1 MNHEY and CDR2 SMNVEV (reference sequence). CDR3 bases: TGTGCCAGCAGATCGGGTTTTGTGTATGGCTACACCTTC. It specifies CASRSGFVYGYTF.